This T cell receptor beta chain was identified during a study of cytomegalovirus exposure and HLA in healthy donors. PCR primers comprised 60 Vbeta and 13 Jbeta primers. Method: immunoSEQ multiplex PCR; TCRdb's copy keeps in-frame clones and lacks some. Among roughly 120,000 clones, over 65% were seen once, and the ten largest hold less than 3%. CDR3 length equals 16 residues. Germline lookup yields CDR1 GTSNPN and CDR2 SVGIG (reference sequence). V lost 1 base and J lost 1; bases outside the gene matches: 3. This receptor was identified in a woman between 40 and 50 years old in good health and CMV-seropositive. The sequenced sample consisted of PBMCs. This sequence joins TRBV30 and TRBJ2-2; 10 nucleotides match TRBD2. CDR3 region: CAWSGVAGGNTGELFF. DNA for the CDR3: TGTGCCTGGAGTGGGGTAGCGGGAGGGAACACCGGGGAGCTGTTTTTT.